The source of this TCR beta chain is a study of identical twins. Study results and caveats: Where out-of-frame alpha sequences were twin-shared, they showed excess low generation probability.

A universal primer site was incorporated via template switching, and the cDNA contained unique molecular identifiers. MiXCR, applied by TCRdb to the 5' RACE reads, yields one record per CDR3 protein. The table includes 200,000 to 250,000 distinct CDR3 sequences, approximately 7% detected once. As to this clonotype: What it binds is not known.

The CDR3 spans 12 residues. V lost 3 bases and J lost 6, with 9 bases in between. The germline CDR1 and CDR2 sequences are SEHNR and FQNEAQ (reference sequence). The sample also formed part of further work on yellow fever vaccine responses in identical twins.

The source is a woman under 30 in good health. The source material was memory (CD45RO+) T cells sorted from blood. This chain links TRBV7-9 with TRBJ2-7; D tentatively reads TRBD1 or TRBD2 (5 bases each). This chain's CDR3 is CASSLGTGEQYF. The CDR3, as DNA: TGTGCCAGCAGCTTGGGGACGGGCGAGCAGTACTTC.